Described below is a single TCR beta chain sequence and its context. This record belongs to a study of shared clonotypes between healthy human individuals. The data were produced by immunoSEQ multiplex PCR, yet TCRdb's version contains in-frame clones alone and is incomplete. The table records approximately 1,500,000 clones, 98% of them present only once. Germline CDR1 reads SGHTA; CDR2 reads FQGNSA. There are 16 residues in the CDR3. V shed 10 bases, J shed 4 bases, and the junction held 15 bases outside the gene matches. The sequence was collected from a man aged 25 to 45 in good health. The sequencing sample was made of naive CD4+ T cells sorted from blood. Subset denoted: CD45RA+ positively selected. V gene TRBV7-2 combines with J gene TRBJ2-1; 8 bases fit TRBD2. The CDR3: CATSARVLAVYNEQFF. The CDR3 coding sequence is TGTGCCACCTCAGCCCGTGTACTAGCGGTATACAATGAGCAGTTCTTC.